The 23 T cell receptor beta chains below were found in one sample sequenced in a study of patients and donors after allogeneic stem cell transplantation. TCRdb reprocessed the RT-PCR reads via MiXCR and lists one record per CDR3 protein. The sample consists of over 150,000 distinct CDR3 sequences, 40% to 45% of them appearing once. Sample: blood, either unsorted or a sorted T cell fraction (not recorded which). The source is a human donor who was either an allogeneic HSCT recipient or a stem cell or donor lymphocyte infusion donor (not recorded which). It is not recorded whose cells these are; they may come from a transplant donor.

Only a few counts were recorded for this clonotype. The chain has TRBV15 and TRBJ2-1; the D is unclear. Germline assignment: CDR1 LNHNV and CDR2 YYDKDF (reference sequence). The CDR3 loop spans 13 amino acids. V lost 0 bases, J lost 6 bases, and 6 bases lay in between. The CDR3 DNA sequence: TGTGCCACCAGCAGAGATTCGTTCAATGAGCAGTTCTTC. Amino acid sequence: CATSRDSFNEQFF.

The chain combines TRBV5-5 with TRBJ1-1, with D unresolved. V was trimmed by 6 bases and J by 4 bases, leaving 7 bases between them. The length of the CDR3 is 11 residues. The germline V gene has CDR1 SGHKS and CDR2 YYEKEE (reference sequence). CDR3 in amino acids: CASTVSTEAFF. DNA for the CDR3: TGTGCCAGCACCGTAAGCACTGAAGCTTTCTTT.

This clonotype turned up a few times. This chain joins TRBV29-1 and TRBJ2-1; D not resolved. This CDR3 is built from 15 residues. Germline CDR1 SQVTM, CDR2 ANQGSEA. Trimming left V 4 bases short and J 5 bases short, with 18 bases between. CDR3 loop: CSVVRPMGIHNEQFF. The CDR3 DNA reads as TGCAGCGTTGTTCGTCCCATGGGTATTCACAATGAGCAGTTCTTC.

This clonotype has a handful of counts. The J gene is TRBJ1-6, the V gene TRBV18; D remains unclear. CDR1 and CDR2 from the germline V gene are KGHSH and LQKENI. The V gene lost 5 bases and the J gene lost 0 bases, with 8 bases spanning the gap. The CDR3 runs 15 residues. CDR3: CASSGGPSYNSPLHF. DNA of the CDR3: TGTGCCAGCTCAGGCGGACCCTCCTATAATTCACCCCTCCACTTT.

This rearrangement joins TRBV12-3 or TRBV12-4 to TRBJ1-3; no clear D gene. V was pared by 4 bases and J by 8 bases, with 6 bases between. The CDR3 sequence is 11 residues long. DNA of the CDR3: TGTGCCAGCAGTTCTCAAGACACCATATATTTT. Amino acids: CASSSQDTIYF.

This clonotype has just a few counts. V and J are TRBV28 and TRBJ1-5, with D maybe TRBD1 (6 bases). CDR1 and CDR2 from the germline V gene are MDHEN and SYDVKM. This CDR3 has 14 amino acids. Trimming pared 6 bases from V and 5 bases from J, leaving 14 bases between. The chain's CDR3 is CASSLPGGHQPQHF. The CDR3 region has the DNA TGTGCCAGCAGCCTGCCGGGGGGCCATCAGCCCCAGCATTTT.

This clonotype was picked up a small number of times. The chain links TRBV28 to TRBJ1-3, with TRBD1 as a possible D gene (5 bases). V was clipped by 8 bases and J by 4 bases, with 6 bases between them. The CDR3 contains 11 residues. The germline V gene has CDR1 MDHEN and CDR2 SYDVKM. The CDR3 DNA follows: TGTGCCAGCGGGGGGGGAAACACCATATATTTT. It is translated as CASGGGNTIYF.

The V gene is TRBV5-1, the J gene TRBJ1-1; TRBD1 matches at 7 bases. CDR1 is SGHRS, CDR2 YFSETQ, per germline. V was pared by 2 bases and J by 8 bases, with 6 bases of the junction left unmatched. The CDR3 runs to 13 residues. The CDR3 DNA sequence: TGCGCCAGCAGCTTAACCACAGGGGCCGAAGCTTTCTTT. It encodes CASSLTTGAEAFF.

The chain's CDR3 is CASSTTGYEQYF. In DNA, the CDR3 is TGTGCCAGCAGTACCACGGGCTACGAGCAGTACTTC. V gene TRBV6-2 or TRBV6-3 combines with J gene TRBJ2-7; D ambiguous. The V gene's germline CDR1 is MNHEY and CDR2 SVGEGT. Trimming removed 5 bases at V and 3 bases at J, with 8 bases between. This CDR3 is 12 amino acids long.

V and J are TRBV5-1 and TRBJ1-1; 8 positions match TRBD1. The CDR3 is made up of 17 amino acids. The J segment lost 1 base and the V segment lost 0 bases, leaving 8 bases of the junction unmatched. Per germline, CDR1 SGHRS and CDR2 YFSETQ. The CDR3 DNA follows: TGCGCCAGCAGCTTGGGCCGGGACAGGTTTTCGAACACTGAAGCTTTCTTT. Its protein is CASSLGRDRFSNTEAFF.

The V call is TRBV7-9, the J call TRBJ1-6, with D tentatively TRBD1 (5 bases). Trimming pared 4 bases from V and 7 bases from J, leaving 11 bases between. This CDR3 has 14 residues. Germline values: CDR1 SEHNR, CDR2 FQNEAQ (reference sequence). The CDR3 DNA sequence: TGTGCCAGCAGCTATGGGACGGTAAATTCACCCCTCCACTTT. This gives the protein CASSYGTVNSPLHF.

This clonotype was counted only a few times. In nucleotides, the CDR3 is TGTGCCAGTTGGACAGGGGTACCGCCTATGAACACTGAAGCTTTCTTT. Its protein product is CASWTGVPPMNTEAFF. This chain connects TRBV28 to TRBJ1-1; 9 nucleotides align to TRBD1. The CDR3 is 16 amino acids. Germline lookup yields CDR1 MDHEN and CDR2 SYDVKM. J was trimmed by 0 bases and V by 9 bases; bases with no gene match: 11.

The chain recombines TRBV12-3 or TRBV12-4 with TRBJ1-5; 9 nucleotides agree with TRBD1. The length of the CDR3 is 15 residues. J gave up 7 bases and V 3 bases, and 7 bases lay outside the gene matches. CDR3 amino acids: CASSFLQGAGQPQHF. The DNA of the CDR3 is TGTGCCAGCAGTTTTTTACAGGGGGCAGGACAGCCCCAGCATTTT.

The chain's CDR3 is CATTPGLAGDSYNEQFF. The CDR3 nucleotides are TGTGCCACGACTCCGGGACTAGCGGGAGACTCCTACAATGAGCAGTTCTTC. The chain has TRBV24-1 and TRBJ2-1, with 14 positions matching TRBD2. The germline V gene has CDR1 KGHDR and CDR2 SFDVKD. The CDR3 runs to 17 residues. V shed 10 bases and J 0 bases; nucleotides not matched to a gene: 7.

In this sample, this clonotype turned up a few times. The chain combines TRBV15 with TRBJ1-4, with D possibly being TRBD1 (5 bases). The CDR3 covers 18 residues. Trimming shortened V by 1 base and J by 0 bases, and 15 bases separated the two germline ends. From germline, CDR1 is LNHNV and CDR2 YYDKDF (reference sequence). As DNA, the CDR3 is TGTGCCACCAGCAGAGGCGGGAGCGGGACTGCAACTAATGAAAAACTGTTTTTT. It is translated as CATSRGGSGTATNEKLFF.

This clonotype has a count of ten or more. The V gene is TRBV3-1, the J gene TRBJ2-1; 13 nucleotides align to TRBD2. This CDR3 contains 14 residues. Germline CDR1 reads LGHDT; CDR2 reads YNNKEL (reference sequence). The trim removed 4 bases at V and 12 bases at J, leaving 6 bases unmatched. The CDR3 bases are TGTGCCAGCAGCCCTGGACTAGCGGGAGCCGTGCAGTTCTTC. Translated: CASSPGLAGAVQFF.

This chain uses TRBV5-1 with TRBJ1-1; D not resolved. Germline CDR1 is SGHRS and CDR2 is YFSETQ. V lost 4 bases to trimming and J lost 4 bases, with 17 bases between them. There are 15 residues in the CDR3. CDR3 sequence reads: CASSPEVGSGTEAFF. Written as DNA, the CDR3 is TGCGCCAGCAGCCCAGAGGTGGGTTCGGGCACTGAAGCTTTCTTT.

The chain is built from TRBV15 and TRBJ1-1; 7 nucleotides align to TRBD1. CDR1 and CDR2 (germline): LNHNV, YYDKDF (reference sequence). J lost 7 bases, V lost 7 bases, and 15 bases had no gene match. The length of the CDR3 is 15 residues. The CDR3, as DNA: TGTGCCACCAACAACGAACACGGGACAGCCTATGAAGCTTTCTTT. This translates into CATNNEHGTAYEAFF.

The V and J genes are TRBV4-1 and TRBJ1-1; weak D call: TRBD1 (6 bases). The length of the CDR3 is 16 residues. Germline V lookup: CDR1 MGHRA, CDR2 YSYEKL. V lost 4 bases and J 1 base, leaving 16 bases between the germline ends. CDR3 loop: CASSPSITRGNTEAFF. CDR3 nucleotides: TGCGCCAGCAGCCCGTCCATAACCAGGGGGAACACTGAAGCTTTCTTT.

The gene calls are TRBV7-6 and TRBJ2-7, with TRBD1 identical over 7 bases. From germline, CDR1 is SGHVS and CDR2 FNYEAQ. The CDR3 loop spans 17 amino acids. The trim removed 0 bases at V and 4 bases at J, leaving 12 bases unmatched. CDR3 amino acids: CASSLAPKGGMEYEQYF. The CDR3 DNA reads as TGTGCCAGCAGCTTAGCCCCCAAAGGGGGCATGGAGTACGAGCAGTACTTC. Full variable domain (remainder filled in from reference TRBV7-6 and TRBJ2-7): GAGVSQSPRYKVTKRGQDVALRCDPISGHVSLYWYRQALGQGPEFLTYFNYEAQQDKSGLPNDRFSAERPEGSISTLTIQRTEQRDSAMYRCASSLAPKGGMEYEQYFGPGTRLTVT.

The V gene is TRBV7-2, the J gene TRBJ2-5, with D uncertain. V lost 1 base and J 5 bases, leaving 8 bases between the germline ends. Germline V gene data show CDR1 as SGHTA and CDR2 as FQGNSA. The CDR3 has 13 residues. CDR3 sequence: CASSLVGVETQYF. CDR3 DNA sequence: TGTGCCAGCAGCTTAGTAGGTGTCGAGACCCAGTACTTC.

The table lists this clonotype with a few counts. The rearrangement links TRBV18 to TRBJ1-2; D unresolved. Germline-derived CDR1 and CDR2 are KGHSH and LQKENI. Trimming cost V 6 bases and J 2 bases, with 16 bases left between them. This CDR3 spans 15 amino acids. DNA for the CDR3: TGTGCCAGCTCCTCGATTTCAGGACGGAACTATGGCTACACCTTC. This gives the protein CASSSISGRNYGYTF.

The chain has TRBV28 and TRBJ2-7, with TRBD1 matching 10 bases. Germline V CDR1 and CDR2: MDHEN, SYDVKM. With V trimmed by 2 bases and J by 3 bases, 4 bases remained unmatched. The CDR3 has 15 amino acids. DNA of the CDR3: TGTGCCAGCAGTTTAATTGGGACAGGGGACTACGAGCAGTACTTC. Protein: CASSLIGTGDYEQYF.